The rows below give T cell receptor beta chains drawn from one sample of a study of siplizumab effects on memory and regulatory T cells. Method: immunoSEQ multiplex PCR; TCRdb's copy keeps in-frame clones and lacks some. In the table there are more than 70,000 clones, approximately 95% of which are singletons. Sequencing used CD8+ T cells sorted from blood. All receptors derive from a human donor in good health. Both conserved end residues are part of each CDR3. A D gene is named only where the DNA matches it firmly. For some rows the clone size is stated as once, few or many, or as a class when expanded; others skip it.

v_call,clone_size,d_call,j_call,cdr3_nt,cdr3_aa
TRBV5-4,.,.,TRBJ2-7,TGTGCCAGCAGCTGGATGGCGGGAATGGGGTTTGAACAGGCAGAGTTC,CASSWMAGMGFEQAEF
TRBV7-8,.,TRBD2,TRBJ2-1,TGTGCCAGCAGCTTAGCGGGAGGTAGCGGGAGTTCCTACAATGAGCAGTTCTTC,CASSLAGGSGSSYNEQFF
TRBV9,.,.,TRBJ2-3,TGTGCCAGCAGCCTCCCCAAGGAGCAAAGCACAGATACGCAGTATTTT,CASSLPKEQSTDTQYF
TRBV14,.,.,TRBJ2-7,TGTGCCAGCAGCCAAGGGGTAGCGGACTCCTACGAGCAGTACTTC,CASSQGVADSYEQYF
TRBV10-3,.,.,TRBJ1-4,TGTGCCACCCAGTCCGCCGAAAAACTGTTTTTT,CATQSAEKLFF
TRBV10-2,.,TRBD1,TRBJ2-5,TGCGCCAGCAGTGACCTCGTTCGACAGGGGATCAATAGAGAGACCCAGTACTTC,CASSDLVRQGINRETQYF
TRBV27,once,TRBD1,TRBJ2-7,TGTGCCAGCAGGCCGACAGGGACCTACGAGCAGTACTTC,CASRPTGTYEQYF
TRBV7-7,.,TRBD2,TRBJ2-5,TGTGCTAGCAGCTTATCCTGGACTAGCGGGACAGAGACCCAGTACTTC,CASSLSWTSGTETQYF
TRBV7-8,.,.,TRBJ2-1,TGTGCCAGCAGCTCGCCGGACACCTACAATGAGCAGTTCTTC,CASSSPDTYNEQFF
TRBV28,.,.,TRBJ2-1,TGTGCCAGCAGCCTGAATAGGGAGTCTCTCTCCTACAATGAGCAGTTCTTC,CASSLNRESLSYNEQFF
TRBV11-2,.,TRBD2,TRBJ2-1,TGTGCCAGCAGCTTTAGTCGGACTAGCGGTTACAATGAGCAGTTCTTC,CASSFSRTSGYNEQFF
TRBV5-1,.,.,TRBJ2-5,TGCGCCAGCAGCTTAAGACGGACGGTGGAGACCCAGTACTTC,CASSLRRTVETQYF
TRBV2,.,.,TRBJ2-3,TGTGCCAGCAGTGATCCGGTTAGCACAGATACGCAGTATTTT,CASSDPVSTDTQYF
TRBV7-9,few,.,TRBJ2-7,TGTGCCAGCAGCCCCCGGGGCCGCTACGAGCAGTACTTC,CASSPRGRYEQYF
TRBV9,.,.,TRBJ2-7,TGTGCCAGCAGCTCAAACCTAGGGTCCCGCGAGCAGTACTTC,CASSSNLGSREQYF
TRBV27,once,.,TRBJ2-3,TGTGCCAGCAGTTCGGATACGCAGTATTTT,CASSSDTQYF
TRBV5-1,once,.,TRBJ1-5,TGCGCCAGCAGCTTGTTGGGGGCCCTGAATCAGCCCCAGCATTTT,CASSLLGALNQPQHF
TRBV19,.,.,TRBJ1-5,TGTGCCAGCGTGGGTGGGGGCAGGGTCTACGCAGGGCAGCCCCAGCATTTT,CASVGGGRVYAGQPQHF
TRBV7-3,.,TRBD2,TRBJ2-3,TGTGCCAGCAGCCCAGGACTAGCGGGATCCAGCGTGGATACGCAGTATTTT,CASSPGLAGSSVDTQYF
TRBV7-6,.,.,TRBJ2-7,TGTGCCAGCAGCCGTAACGCAGGACTTAGCTACGAGCAGTACTTC,CASSRNAGLSYEQYF
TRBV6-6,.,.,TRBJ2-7,TGTGCCAGCAGTTACTCGGTGGTAGGTCCCACCTACGAGCAGTACTTC,CASSYSVVGPTYEQYF
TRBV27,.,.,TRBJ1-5,TGTGCCAGCAGTTCGTATAGCAATCAGCCCCAGCATTTT,CASSSYSNQPQHF
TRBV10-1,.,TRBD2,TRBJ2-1,TGCGCCAGCCCGACTAGCGGGAGGTTTAATGAGCAGTTCTTC,CASPTSGRFNEQFF
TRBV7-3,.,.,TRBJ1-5,TGTGCCAGCAGCTTGACTACAGCGAGTTACCAGCCCCAGCATTTT,CASSLTTASYQPQHF
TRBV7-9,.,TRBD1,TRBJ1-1,TGTGCCAGCAGCCCTGGACAGGGGGCGTTTATTAGAACTGAAGCTTTCTTT,CASSPGQGAFIRTEAFF
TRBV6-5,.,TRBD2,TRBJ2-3,TGTGCCAGCAGTTTCACGAGCGGGACTAGCACAGATACGCAGTATTTT,CASSFTSGTSTDTQYF
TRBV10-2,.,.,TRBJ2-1,TGCGCCAGCTTCCCCAGGGAGAAACGGGGCGATGAGCAGTTCTTC,CASFPREKRGDEQFF
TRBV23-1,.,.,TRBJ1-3,TGCGCCAGCCCCCGGGCGAGGGGGTCTGGAAACACCATATATTTT,CASPRARGSGNTIYF
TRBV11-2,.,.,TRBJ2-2,TGTGCCAGCAGCTTAGACCAAAGGACCTTCGGGGAGCTGTTTTTT,CASSLDQRTFGELFF
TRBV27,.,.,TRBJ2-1,TGTGCCAGCAGTTTAGGGATTAACCCCTACAATGAGCAGTTCTTC,CASSLGINPYNEQFF
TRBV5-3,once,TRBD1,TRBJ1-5,TGTGCCAGAAGCCCGGGACAGGGAATAGGAAGCAATCAGCCCCAGCATTTT,CARSPGQGIGSNQPQHF
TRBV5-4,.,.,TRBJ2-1,TGTGCCAGCAGCTCCCGGGACTGGGGGTACAATGAGCAGTTCTTC,CASSSRDWGYNEQFF
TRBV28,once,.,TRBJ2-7,TGTGCCAGCAGTTTACAGGATAAACCCTACGAGCAGTACTTC,CASSLQDKPYEQYF
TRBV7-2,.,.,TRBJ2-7,TGTGCCAGCAGCCCCTTGGGAGGCCGTCTCTACGAGCAGTACTTC,CASSPLGGRLYEQYF
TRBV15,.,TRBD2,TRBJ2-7,TGTGCCACCAGCAGCATCCCGGGACTAGCGGGAGGAAACTCCTACGAGCAGTACTTC,CATSSIPGLAGGNSYEQYF
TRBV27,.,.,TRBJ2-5,TGTGCCAGCAGTTGGGACGTACAAGAGACCCAGTACTTC,CASSWDVQETQYF
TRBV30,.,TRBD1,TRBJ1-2,TGTGCCTGGAGTTCCCCCGACAGGGCGAACTATGGCTACACCTTC,CAWSSPDRANYGYTF
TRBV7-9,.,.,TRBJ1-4,TGTGCCAGCAGCTCGGGCTTTAACGTAGCGGCTAATGAAAAACTGTTTTTT,CASSSGFNVAANEKLFF
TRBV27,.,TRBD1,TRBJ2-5,TGTGCCAGCAGTTTATCAGGGGGCGGAGAGACCCAGTACTTC,CASSLSGGGETQYF
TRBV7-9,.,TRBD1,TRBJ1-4,TGTGCCAGCAGCGTTAGCGGGACAGCTGAAAAACTGTTTTTT,CASSVSGTAEKLFF
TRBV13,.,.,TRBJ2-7,TGTGCCAGCAGCCTAGCCGCGGCTTCCTACGAGCAGTACTTC,CASSLAAASYEQYF
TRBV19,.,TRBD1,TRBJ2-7,TGTGCCAGTAGTACAGGGACAGGGAAGATCTACGAGCAGTACTTC,CASSTGTGKIYEQYF
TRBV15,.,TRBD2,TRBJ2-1,TGTGCCACCAGCAGAGGGACTAGCGGGAGGACCAATGAGCAGTTCTTC,CATSRGTSGRTNEQFF
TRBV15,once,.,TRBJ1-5,TGTGCCACCAGCAGAGATCGAGCAAAATGGGGTCAGCCCCAGCATTTT,CATSRDRAKWGQPQHF